This passage covers 9 T cell receptor beta chains from one sample sequenced in a study of T cell responses to AZD1222 COVID-19 vaccine. The table came from immunoSEQ multiplex PCR; TCRdb's copy has only in-frame clones and leaves some out. The table shows 80,000 to 90,000 clones, with about 91% occurring only once. The source material was peripheral blood, sampled on day 0 of AZD1222 vaccination. The receptors were sampled from an adult in good health.

The V and J genes are TRBV27 and TRBJ2-2; D could derive from TRBD1 or TRBD2 (6 bases each). This CDR3 has 15 residues. The germline V gene has CDR1 MNHEY and CDR2 SMNVEV (reference sequence). V was clipped by 7 bases and J by 7 bases, with 19 bases between them. The CDR3 DNA is TGTGCCAGCACCCTTAGGGGGGTGGTTCACGGGGAGCTGTTTTTT. Residues: CASTLRGVVHGELFF.

The V and J genes are TRBV12-3 or TRBV12-4 and TRBJ2-2; no clear D gene. The CDR3 spans 12 residues. V shed 7 bases and J shed 6 bases, with 9 bases lying between them. CDR3 coding DNA: TGTGCCAGCAAACAGCTGCCCGGGGAGCTGTTTTTT. Protein sequence: CASKQLPGELFF.

The rearrangement joins TRBV10-3 to TRBJ2-2; 7 nucleotides align to TRBD1. V lost 1 base to trimming and J lost 8 bases; unmatched junction nucleotides: 7. In germline, CDR1 is ENHRY, CDR2 SYGVKD. The CDR3 loop spans 15 amino acids. For the CDR3, the DNA is TGTGCCATCAGTGAGTTAAGCGAGGGGGCTGGGGAGCTGTTTTTT. Its protein product is CAISELSEGAGELFF.

The chain has TRBV6-5 and TRBJ2-7, with 10 bases aligning to TRBD1. This CDR3 has 14 residues. Trimming took 5 bases from V and 6 from J; bases not matched to a gene: 7. Looked up from germline, CDR1 is MNHEY and CDR2 is SVGAGI. CDR3 region: CASSPTTGGTEQYF. CDR3 sequence (DNA): TGTGCCAGCAGTCCCACGACAGGGGGCACCGAGCAGTACTTC.

This chain joins TRBV27 and TRBJ2-3; the D is unclear. With 3 bases removed from V and 1 base from J, the gap between germline ends came to 8 bases. The CDR3 extends over 14 amino acids. In germline, CDR1 is MNHEY, CDR2 SMNVEV (reference sequence). Here the CDR3 reads CASSFSGRTDTQYF. The CDR3 nucleotides are TGTGCCAGCAGTTTTTCTGGACGCACAGATACGCAGTATTTT.

The chain couples TRBV15 to TRBJ1-1, with 9 nucleotides matching TRBD1. This CDR3 comprises 16 residues. Germline V gives CDR1 LNHNV, CDR2 YYDKDF (reference sequence). V was pared by 1 base and J by 4 bases, with 7 bases of the junction left unmatched. The DNA of the CDR3 is TGTGCCACCAGCAGAGTGGGACAGGGTACGGGCACTGAAGCTTTCTTT. Its protein is CATSRVGQGTGTEAFF.

The chain uses TRBV10-3 and TRBJ2-2; TRBD2 matches at 8 bases. The CDR3 is made up of 14 amino acids. V shed 9 bases, J shed 7 bases, and the junction held 10 bases outside the gene matches. Germline CDR1 ENHRY, CDR2 SYGVKD. CDR3 sequence: CAMKSGSPGGELFF. CDR3 sequence (DNA): TGTGCCATGAAAAGCGGGAGTCCCGGCGGGGAGCTGTTTTTT.

This chain joins TRBV5-5 and TRBJ2-6; 7 bases are a match to TRBD1. Germline V gene data show CDR1 as SGHKS and CDR2 as YYEKEE (reference sequence). The ends lost 1 base at V and 1 base at J; junction bases unmatched: 5. The CDR3 is made up of 17 amino acids. The CDR3 loop is CASSLTGVPSGANVLTF. The DNA for the CDR3 is TGTGCCAGCAGCTTGACAGGGGTGCCATCTGGGGCCAACGTCCTGACTTTC.

J is TRBJ1-2 and V is TRBV28; a possible D gene is TRBD1 (6 bases). This CDR3 is built from 13 residues. Germline lookup yields CDR1 MDHEN and CDR2 SYDVKM. Trimming pared 6 bases from V and 4 bases from J, leaving 12 bases between. CDR3 loop: CASRAGVGYGYTF. The CDR3 nucleotides read TGTGCCAGCAGGGCAGGGGTTGGCTATGGCTACACCTTC.